This T cell receptor (beta chain) stems from a study of OX40 agonist ivuxolimab in advanced cancers. Study-level information: Previous treatment with anti-PD-1, anti-PD-L1 or anti-CTLA-4 therapy was allowed; 40% had received some.

A few counts support this clone. What it binds is unknown. The germline V and J ends were trimmed by 2 bases and 8 bases, with 15 bases remaining between them. Germline V gene lookup returns CDR1 MNHEY and CDR2 SVGAGI. The CDR3 runs 14 residues. Regarding the study as a whole: Doses of 0.1 to 3.0 mg/kg were accompanied by clonal expansion of CD4+ and CD8+ blood T cells by week 6. Antigen targets of the expanded peripheral T cells went undetermined.

Only in-frame clones appear in the TCRdb table, and some are missing; sequencing was by immunoSEQ multiplex PCR. The data hold about 72,000 clones, with approximately 92% observed a single time. Material: CD4+ or CD8+ T cells sorted from blood, obtained in a trial of the OX40 agonist ivuxolimab. J is TRBJ1-2 and V is TRBV6-5; possible D gene TRBD1, 5 bases. This receptor was taken from an adult with an advanced solid tumor such as melanoma, head and neck, liver or kidney cancer. The CDR3 region has the DNA TGTGCCAGCAGTTACCGCCAGGGCAGGGAAGGCTACACCTTC. This translates into CASSYRQGREGYTF.